At least ten counts were recorded for the clone carrying this T cell receptor beta chain. Its antigen is currently unknown. The entry originates in a study of T cell repertoires in cytomegalovirus infection. Turning to the study itself: Indications of both CMV infection and matching HLA type were provided by public TCR beta signatures. Findings and caveats of the study: Dominant in the ex vivo response were TCR beta clonotypes restricted by HLA-C and specific for CMV.

TCRdb reprocessed the reads with MiXCR, giving one entry per CDR3 protein. The sample consists of approximately 500,000 distinct CDR3 sequences, 16% of them appearing once. The CDR3 extends over 17 amino acids. Trimming at V came to 0 bases and at J to 9 bases, leaving 10 bases not matched to a gene. The germline gives CDR1 DFQATT, CDR2 SNEGSKA (reference sequence). The chain combines TRBV20-1 with TRBJ2-1; 14 nucleotides agree with TRBD2. The sequenced sample was CD8+ T cells from PBMCs. This receptor was obtained from a human donor in good health (CMV status not recorded). Some clones in this sample may be carry-over from other donors' samples. The CDR3 DNA follows: TGCAGTGCTAGAGACCGCCCGACTAGCGGGAGGGTTAGTGAGCAGTTCTTC. Translated, it gives CSARDRPTSGRVSEQFF.